Given below is one T cell receptor beta chain in context. Its target antigen remains unknown. Base qualities were left out, and no much larger clone turns up one base away. The immunoSEQ Assay, a bias-controlled multiplex PCR, was used to amplify TCRbeta CDR3 regions from genomic DNA. On the authors' methods: Nucleated cell counts per sample were estimated from amplification of reference gene primers within the assay. To quantify the absolute abundance of each unique TCRbeta CDR3 rearrangement, sequence reads were collapsed and filtered. For each sample, productive Simpson clonality was calculated as the square root of Simpson's diversity index over productive rearrangements. The table comes from immuneACCESS by way of TCRdb, which keeps in-frame sequences with V and J called. Part of the clones is missing from these tables; in studies checked, under half for an unresolved V gene and the rest for unknown reasons. The DNA was the basis for D and trimming; V, J and clone size are from that table. Across this sample there are fewer than 200,000 clones, with approximately 78% seen only once. The leading ten clones occupy around a sixth of the sample.

Compared with germline, V lacks 1 base and J lacks 7 bases; bases without a gene match: 9. The CDR3 measures 17 amino acids from cysteine to phenylalanine. This entry keeps only the CDR3 DNA: 51 bases, framed from base 1. CDR1 and CDR2 are read off the germline V gene as SGHTA and FQGTGA. This sample is drawn from a study of blood T cell repertoires in COVID-19 (TCRdb year 2020). As for the study more broadly: Collaborator samples came from the United States, Italy and Spain and covered acute and convalescent phases of COVID-19. The dataset comprised deeply sampled blood TCRbeta repertoires from subjects exposed to, actively infected with, or recovered from COVID-19. Sample metadata almost always included a de-identified subject ID, COVID-19 status, age in years and sex. HLA class I and class II types, where available, came from metadata supplied by the sample provider rather than from assay-based typing. The material from the prospective study consisted of cDNA or gDNA derived from T cells, B-cell-depleted T cells, or PBMCs. A freely available public database, intended as a resource for researchers studying the immune response to SARS-CoV-2, is where the repertoires were released. Samples came from the ongoing ImmuneRACE study (first 160 participants) plus 1,254 subjects from 6 global collaborators.

Participants in the prospective study were aged 18 to 89 years, lived in approximately 26 United States geographic areas, and enrolled through a virtual design. In the prospective study, participants were assigned to cohorts based on the clinical history participants reported in a screening survey and a study questionnaire. For ImmuneRACE Cohort 3, a participant was defined as recovered based on two consecutive negative NP/OP PCR tests, clearance by a healthcare professional, or resolution of symptoms. In the prospective study, whole blood, serum and a nasopharyngeal or oropharyngeal swab were collected from each participant by mobile phlebotomists. Over an approximately 2-month period, participants in the prospective study had the option of providing additional blood draws and questionnaires. Before DNA extraction, prospective study blood samples were shipped either frozen or at room temperature.

Paper-wide results and their limitations: The amount of clinical and demographic metadata varied by source and participant and was provided uncurated.

The origin of this receptor is a woman between 50 and 59 years old who had recovered from COVID-19. The material sequenced was PBMCs or T cells enriched from blood (not recorded which). The sequence joins TRBV7-3 to TRBJ2-1; 11 bases in the junction line up with TRBD1. The bases are TGTGCCAGCAGCTTAAGGGTAGGGGACAGGGGGATAAATGAGCAGTTCTTC. The translation is CASSLRVGDRGINEQFF. Here the CDR3 is joined to the reference TRBV7-3 and TRBJ2-1 genes, and the full variable domain is: GAGVSQTPSNKVTEKGKYVELRCDPISGHTALYWYRQSLGQGPEFLIYFQGTGAADDSGLPNDRFFAVRPEGSVSTLKIQRTERGDSAVYLCASSLRVGDRGINEQFFGPGTRLTVL.